What follows is one TCR beta chain and its context. The data are from a study of blood T cell repertoires in COVID-19. Study details: T cells, B-cell-depleted T cells, or PBMCs supplied cDNA or gDNA.

The repertoire was sequenced with immunoSEQ multiplex PCR; TCRdb's copy has only in-frame clones and lacks some. Of around 160,000 clones in the sample, around 80% are singletons; the top ten hold roughly 11%. Recruitment covered 20 to 25 US areas and drew participants whose ages spanned about 18 to 89 years. Cohort 3 donors were reported recovered after two negative PCRs, clearance, or symptom resolution. The germline CDR1 and CDR2 sequences are LGHDT and YNNKEL (reference sequence). There are 16 residues in the CDR3. J gave up 2 bases and V 4 bases, and 10 bases lay outside the gene matches. The clonotype originates from a man aged 50 to 60 who had recovered from COVID-19. The chain is built from TRBV3-1 (or the pseudogene TRBV3-2) and TRBJ2-7, with 8 bases identical to TRBD1. The sequencing sample was made of PBMCs or T cells enriched from blood (not recorded which). DNA for the CDR3: TGTGCCAGCAGCCCCCGGACAGGGACGTATACCTACGAGCAGTACTTC. It is translated as CASSPRTGTYTYEQYF.